This TCR beta chain comes out of a study of ipilimumab plus nivolumab after autologous stem cell transplantation (dated by TCRdb to the early 2020s). For context, the study as a whole: The median number of doses received by trial patients was four or five for ipilimumab and 8 or 9 for nivolumab. The myeloma cohort included high-risk transplant-naive patients and patients relapsing within 3 years of a first autologous transplant. The trial enrolled patients with high-risk diffuse large B cell lymphoma, mature T cell lymphoma, or multiple myeloma undergoing autologous transplant. The intent-to-treat population of the trial was made up of 30 to 40 patients. Overall results and qualifications from the work: Combined checkpoint inhibition appeared tolerable as post-transplant consolidation, according to the authors' conclusion. The authors stated that profiles of the T cell receptor repertoire, regulatory T cell phenotype and gut microbiota provided a biologic rationale for studying this approach further.

Compared with germline, V lacks 5 bases and J lacks 5 bases; bases without a gene match: 5. Looking up the germline V gene yields CDR1 MDHEN and CDR2 SYDVKM. Measured from the cysteine to the phenylalanine, the CDR3 is 14 residues long. Only the CDR3 region is kept as DNA, spanning 42 bases read in frame from base 1. Checkpoint therapy was initiated 14 to 28 days after autologous transplant, and ipilimumab was administered at 1 mg/kg intravenously on day 1 of selected weeks. Patients received nivolumab at 3 mg/kg intravenously on day 1 of weeks 1, 4, 7, 10, and every two weeks through week 26. The study was a Phase Ib clinical trial testing combined checkpoint inhibition with ipilimumab and nivolumab as consolidation after autologous stem cell transplantation. The library was produced with the immunoSEQ multiplex PCR assay. The immuneACCESS repertoire file appears here via TCRdb, limited to in-frame rearrangements. These files lack a portion of the clones; in checked studies, under half of the deficit traces to unresolved V genes, and the cause of the others is not known. Counted in this sample were roughly 45,000 clones; 70% to 90% of them appeared once. The top ten clones comprise approximately 0.87% of the sample.

With regard to this clone: Which antigen it targets is not known. Within one base of it there is no much larger clone, and no base qualities were kept.

The rearrangement joined TRBV28 to TRBJ1-5; 8 central nucleotides agree with TRBD1. This receptor was obtained from a male donor with multiple myeloma. The starting material was PBMCs, obtained in a trial of ipilimumab plus nivolumab as post-transplant consolidation. The CDR3 amino acid sequence is: CASSAGQGHQPQHF. The bases are TGTGCCAGCAGTGCCGGACAGGGACATCAGCCCCAGCATTTT.